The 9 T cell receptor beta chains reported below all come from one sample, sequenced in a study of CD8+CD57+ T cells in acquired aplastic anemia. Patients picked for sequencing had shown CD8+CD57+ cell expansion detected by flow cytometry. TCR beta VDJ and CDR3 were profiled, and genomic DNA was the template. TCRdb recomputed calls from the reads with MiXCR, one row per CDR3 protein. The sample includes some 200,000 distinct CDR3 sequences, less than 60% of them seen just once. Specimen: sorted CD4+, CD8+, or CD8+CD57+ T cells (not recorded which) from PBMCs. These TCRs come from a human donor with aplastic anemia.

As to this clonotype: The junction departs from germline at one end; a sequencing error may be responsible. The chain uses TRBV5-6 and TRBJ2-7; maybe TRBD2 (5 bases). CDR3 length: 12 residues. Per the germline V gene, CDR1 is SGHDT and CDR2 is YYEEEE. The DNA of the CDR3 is TGTGCCAGCAGCTTGGCTAGCTACGAGCAGCACTTC. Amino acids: CASSLASYEQHF.

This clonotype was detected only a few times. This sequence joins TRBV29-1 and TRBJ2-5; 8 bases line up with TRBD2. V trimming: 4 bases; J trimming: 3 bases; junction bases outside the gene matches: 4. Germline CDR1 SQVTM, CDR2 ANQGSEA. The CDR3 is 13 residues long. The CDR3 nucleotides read TGCAGCGTTGTCTTGACTAGCGAAGAGACCCAGTACTTC. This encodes CSVVLTSEETQYF.

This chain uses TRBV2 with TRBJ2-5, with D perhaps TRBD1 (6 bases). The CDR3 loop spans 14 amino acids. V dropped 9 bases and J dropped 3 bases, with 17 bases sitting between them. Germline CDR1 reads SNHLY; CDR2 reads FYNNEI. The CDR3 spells CASRQVWDEETQYF. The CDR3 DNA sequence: TGTGCCAGTAGACAGGTGTGGGACGAAGAGACCCAGTACTTC.

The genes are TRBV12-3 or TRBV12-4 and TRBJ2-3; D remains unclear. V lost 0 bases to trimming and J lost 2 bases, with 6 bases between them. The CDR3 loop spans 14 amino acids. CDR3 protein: CASSLAQPTDTQYF. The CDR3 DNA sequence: TGTGCCAGCAGTTTAGCTCAGCCCACAGATACGCAGTATTTT.

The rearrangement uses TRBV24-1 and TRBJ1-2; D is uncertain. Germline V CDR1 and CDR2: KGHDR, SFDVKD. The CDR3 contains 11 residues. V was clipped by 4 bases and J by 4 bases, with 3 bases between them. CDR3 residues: CATSDGYGYTF. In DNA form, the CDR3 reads TGTGCCACCAGTGACGGCTATGGCTACACCTTC.

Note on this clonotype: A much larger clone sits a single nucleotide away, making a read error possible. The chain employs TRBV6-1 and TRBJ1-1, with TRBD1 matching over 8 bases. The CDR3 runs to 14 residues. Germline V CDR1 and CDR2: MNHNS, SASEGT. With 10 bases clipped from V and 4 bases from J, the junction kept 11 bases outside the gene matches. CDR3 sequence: CANRIDRGSTEAFF. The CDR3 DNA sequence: TGTGCCAACAGGATAGACAGGGGATCCACTGAAGCTTTCTTT.

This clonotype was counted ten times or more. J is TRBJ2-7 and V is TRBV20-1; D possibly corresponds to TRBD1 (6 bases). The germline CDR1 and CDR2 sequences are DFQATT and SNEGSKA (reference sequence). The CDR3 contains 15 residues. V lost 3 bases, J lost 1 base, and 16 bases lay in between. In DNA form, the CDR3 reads TGCAGTGCTAGCAGCTCACAGGGATCGTCCTACGAGCAGTACTTC. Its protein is CSASSSQGSSYEQYF.

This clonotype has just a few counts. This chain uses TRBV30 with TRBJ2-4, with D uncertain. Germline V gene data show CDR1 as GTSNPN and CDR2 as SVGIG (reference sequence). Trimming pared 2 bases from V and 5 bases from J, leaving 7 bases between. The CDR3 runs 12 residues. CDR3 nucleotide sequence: TGTGCCTGGAGTATGGGTGAAAACATTCAGTACTTC. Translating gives CAWSMGENIQYF.

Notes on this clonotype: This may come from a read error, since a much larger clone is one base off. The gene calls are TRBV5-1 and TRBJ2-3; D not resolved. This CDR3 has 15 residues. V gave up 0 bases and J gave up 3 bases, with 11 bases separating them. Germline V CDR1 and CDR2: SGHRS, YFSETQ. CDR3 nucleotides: TGCGCCAGCAGCTTGGCATTCGTCAAGACAGATACGCAGTATTTT. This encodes CASSLAFVKTDTQYF.